These 20 T cell receptor beta chains were all obtained from the same sample, sequenced in a study of tumor-infiltrating lymphocytes in primary liver carcinoma. cDNA specific to TCR beta was made from 500 ng of total RNA, with a constant-region primer employed for priming. Libraries for TCR beta were built through three nested multiplex PCR rounds, which together made up a slightly modified ARM-PCR procedure. Researchers ran the first two PCR rounds for around 10 cycles each with TRBV1-TRBV30 forward primers and a C-beta reverse primer. MiXCR was run by TCRdb on the multiplex PCR reads, yielding one entry per CDR3 protein. The repertoire holds 250,000 to 400,000 distinct CDR3 sequences, with 50% to 70% as singletons. Blood RNA was derived from unsorted whole blood, and germline DNA was extracted too. The source material was peripheral blood. The receptor source for this set is a man between 40 and 49 years old with primary liver carcinoma and hepatitis B virus infection.

This clonotype was seen a handful of times. The V and J genes are TRBV13 and TRBJ1-6; D unclear. The CDR3 extends over 12 amino acids. The V gene's germline CDR1 is PRHDT and CDR2 FYEKMQ (reference sequence). The ends were cut back, 5 bases at V and 10 bases at J, with 9 bases in the middle. The CDR3 DNA reads TGTGCCAGCAGCACCCGGATGTCACCCCTCCACTTT. Translating gives CASSTRMSPLHF.

This clonotype was seen once. The rearrangement links TRBV10-2 to TRBJ1-5; D call uncertain. The germline CDR1 and CDR2 sequences are WSHSY and SAAADI. Between the trimmed V and J ends, which lost 4 bases and 1 base, there was a span of 2 bases. This CDR3 has 12 residues. The CDR3 reads CASSASNQPQHF. The CDR3 DNA sequence: TGCGCCAGCAGTGCGAGCAATCAGCCCCAGCATTTT.

A remark on this clonotype: One base away lies a much larger clone, so this may be a sequencing read error. The chain has TRBV6-5 and TRBJ2-7; 11 bases map to TRBD2. Germline V gene sequence: CDR1 MNHEY, CDR2 SVGAGI. The CDR3 sequence is 15 residues long. CDR3 sequence reads: CVSRTKTSGEGEQYF. In DNA form, the CDR3 reads TGTGTCAGCAGGACGAAGACTAGCGGGGAAGGGGAGCAGTACTTC.

Notes on this clonotype: One junction end does not reproduce the germline sequence, and a read error may be involved. This chain joins TRBV6-5 and TRBJ1-1; perhaps TRBD1 as D (5 bases). There are 15 residues in the CDR3. CDR1 is MNHEY, CDR2 SVGAGI, per germline. CDR3 coding DNA: TGTGCCAGCAATAACCGACGCCAGGGAAACACTGCAGCTTTCTTT. Its protein is CASNNRRQGNTAAFF.

The sample holds many counts of this clonotype. V gene TRBV6-5 combines with J gene TRBJ2-7; the D gene is possibly TRBD1 (5 bases). V was shortened by 4 bases and J by 5 bases, with 12 bases between the two germline ends. The CDR3 covers 13 residues. In germline, CDR1 is MNHEY, CDR2 SVGAGI. This CDR3 is CASSFTGPHEQYF. DNA for the CDR3: TGTGCCAGCAGTTTTACAGGACCTCACGAGCAGTACTTC.

For this clonotype: This could be a read error, since a much larger clone is one nucleotide away. This chain joins TRBV6-1 and TRBJ2-7; 12 bases are a match to TRBD2. The CDR3 is made up of 16 amino acids. Germline CDR1 and CDR2: MNHNS and SASEGT. The CDR3 loop is CANSEVRTSGTNEQYF. As DNA, the CDR3 is TGTGCCAACAGTGAAGTAAGGACTAGCGGGACCAACGAGCAGTACTTC.

As to this clonotype: Just one base apart from a much larger clone, this may be a read error. The CDR3 does not close with the conserved phenylalanine or tryptophan, likely indicating a read error. The CDR3: CASSQDPFSGSYEQYL. The CDR3 DNA sequence: TGTGCCAGCAGCCAAGATCCCTTCTCAGGCTCCTACGAGCAGTACCTC. The rearrangement joins TRBV4-2 to TRBJ2-7, with no clear D. Germline V gene lookup returns CDR1 LGHNA and CDR2 YNFKEQ. This CDR3 region has 16 residues. Deletions cut 0 bases from V and 0 bases from J, with 12 bases between.

As for this clonotype: Since a much larger clone is just one base distant, this may be a read error. This chain connects TRBV4-1 to TRBJ2-6; unclear D gene. The CDR3 is 17 residues long. CDR1 and CDR2 (germline): MGHRA, YSYEKL. The germline V and J ends were trimmed by 1 base and 0 bases, with 10 bases remaining between them. The CDR3 here is CASSQGYSASGANVLTF. The CDR3 nucleotides are TGCGCCAGCAGCCAAGGTTATTCGGCCTCTGGGGCCAACGTCCTGACTTTC.

Regarding this clonotype: Germline is not matched at one junction end, which may reflect a read error. For the CDR3, the DNA is TGTGCCAGCAGTTACTCGATCACGGGTTTTTTTTCACCCCCCCACTTT. Its protein product is CASSYSITGFFSPPHF. The J gene is TRBJ1-6, the V gene TRBV6-5; D gene unclear. Germline V gives CDR1 MNHEY, CDR2 SVGAGI. This CDR3 is built from 16 residues.

Turning to this clonotype: At one boundary the junction diverges from the germline segment, which might be a read error. The chain employs TRBV29-1 and TRBJ2-2; a possible D gene is TRBD2 (5 bases). Germline loops: CDR1 SQVTM, CDR2 ANQGSEA. The CDR3 is 16 residues long. The CDR3, as DNA: TGTAGCGTTTTGGTGACTGGGGTGGGGAACACCGGGGAGCTGCTTTTT. This translates into CSVLVTGVGNTGELLF.

About this clonotype itself: The conserved final phenylalanine or tryptophan is absent from the CDR3, which likely points to a read error. The rearrangement joins TRBV12-3 or TRBV12-4 to TRBJ1-1; D is perhaps TRBD1 (5 bases). CDR3 length: 12 amino acids. The germline V and J ends were trimmed by 5 bases and 5 bases, with 9 bases remaining between them. CDR3 nucleotides: TGTGCCAGCAGTCTCCAGGGAACTGAAGCTTTCTCT. It translates to CASSLQGTEAFS.

Turning to this clonotype: This could be a read error, since a much larger clone is one nucleotide away. The chain recombines TRBV12-3 or TRBV12-4 with TRBJ2-1, with 15 bases lining up with TRBD2. V lost 7 bases and J lost 9; bases outside the gene matches: 7. CDR3 length: 15 residues. The CDR3 nucleotides read TGTGCCAGCATCTTGGGACTAGCGGGAGGTCGTGAGCAGTTCTTC. It translates to CASILGLAGGREQFF.

About this clonotype: An end of the junction differs from the germline gene, which may be a read error. The gene calls are TRBV7-9 and TRBJ1-5; D may be TRBD1 (5 bases). This CDR3 is 14 amino acids long. Germline-derived CDR1 and CDR2 are SEHNR and FQNEAQ (reference sequence). The CDR3 bases are TGTGCCAGCAGCTCCACAGGTAGCAGTCAGCCCCAGCATTTT. Its translation: CASSSTGSSQPQHF.

The chain recombines TRBV11-1 with TRBJ2-3; unclear D gene. Between the trimmed V and J ends, which lost 1 base and 2 bases, there was a span of 10 bases. This CDR3 has 15 residues. Germline V gives CDR1 SGHAT, CDR2 FQDESV (reference sequence). The CDR3 coding sequence is TGTGCCAGCAGCTTAGAGCCATGCGTCACAGATACGCAGTATTTT. It is translated as CASSLEPCVTDTQYF.

Worth noting for this clonotype: No conserved phenylalanine or tryptophan is present at the end of the CDR3, so a read error is the likely explanation. CDR3 DNA sequence: TGCAGCGTTGAAGACCCGGGAGGGAGCTCCTACGAGCAGTACATC. Translating gives CSVEDPGGSSYEQYI. The chain combines TRBV29-1 with TRBJ2-7; TRBD2 matches at 8 bases. With V trimmed by 0 bases and J by 0 bases, 4 bases remained unmatched. The CDR3 contains 15 residues. Germline lookup yields CDR1 SQVTM and CDR2 ANQGSEA.

This clonotype has a single count. The rearrangement links TRBV11-1 to TRBJ2-2, with TRBD2 as a possible D gene (5 bases). CDR3 length equals 14 residues. Germline values: CDR1 SGHAT, CDR2 FQDESV (reference sequence). The CDR3 coding sequence is TGTACCGGCAGCTTAGCAGCGGACACCGGGGAGCTGTTTTTT. The encoded protein is CTGSLAADTGELFF. The whole variable domain, filled in from reference TRBV11-1 and TRBJ2-2, reads EAEVAQSPRYKITEKSQAVAFWCDPISGHATLYWYRQILGQGPELLVQFQDESVVDDSQLPKDRFSAERLKGVDSTLKIQPAELGDSAMYLCTGSLAADTGELFFGEGSRLTVL.

The V gene is TRBV5-5, the J gene TRBJ2-1; 10 bases are shared with TRBD2. The CDR3 is 16 amino acids. The J segment lost 3 bases and the V segment lost 0 bases, leaving 3 bases of the junction unmatched. From germline, CDR1 is SGHKS and CDR2 YYEKEE (reference sequence). CDR3 in amino acids: CASSLEGTSVYNEQFF. CDR3 nucleotide sequence: TGTGCCAGCAGCTTGGAGGGGACTAGCGTCTACAATGAGCAGTTCTTC.

This chain connects TRBV5-1 to TRBJ1-1, with D unresolved. This CDR3 has 13 residues. V lost 1 base and J lost 1, with 5 bases in between. Looked up from germline, CDR1 is SGHRS and CDR2 is YFSETQ. CDR3 sequence (DNA): TGCGCCAGCAGCTTGATGGAGAACACTGAAGCTTTCTTT. This translates into CASSLMENTEAFF.

In regard to this clonotype: A much larger clone differs by one base, so this may be a read error. This CDR3 reads CASSRGAGRSYDEQFF. CDR3 coding DNA: TGTGCCAGCAGCCGGGGGGCCGGGAGGTCGTACGATGAGCAGTTCTTC. This chain uses TRBV4-2 with TRBJ2-1, with a possible D match to TRBD2 (7 bases). This CDR3 region has 16 residues. Trimming left V 4 bases short and J 8 bases short, with 21 bases between. The germline CDR1 and CDR2 sequences are LGHNA and YNFKEQ.

Ten or more counts support this clonotype. The rearrangement links TRBV12-3 or TRBV12-4 to TRBJ2-7; TRBD2 matches at 7 bases. CDR3 size: 14 residues. Trimming removed 5 bases from V and 5 bases from J; junction bases left unmatched: 9. CDR3 DNA: TGTGCCAGCAGTCCCCTCGGGGGGTGGGACGAGCAGTACTTC. Translation gives CASSPLGGWDEQYF.